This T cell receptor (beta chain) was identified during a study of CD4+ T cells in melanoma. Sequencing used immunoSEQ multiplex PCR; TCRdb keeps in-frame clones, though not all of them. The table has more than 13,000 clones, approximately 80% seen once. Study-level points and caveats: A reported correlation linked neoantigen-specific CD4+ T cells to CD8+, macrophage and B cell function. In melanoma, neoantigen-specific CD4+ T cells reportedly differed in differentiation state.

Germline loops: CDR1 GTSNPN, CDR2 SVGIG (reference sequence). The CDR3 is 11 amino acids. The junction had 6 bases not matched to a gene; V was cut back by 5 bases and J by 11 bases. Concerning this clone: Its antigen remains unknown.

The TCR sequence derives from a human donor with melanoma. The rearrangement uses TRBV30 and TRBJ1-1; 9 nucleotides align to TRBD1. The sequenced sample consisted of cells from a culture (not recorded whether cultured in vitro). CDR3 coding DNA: TGTGCCTGGGGGACAGGGCTGAATGCTTTCTTT. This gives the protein CAWGTGLNAFF.